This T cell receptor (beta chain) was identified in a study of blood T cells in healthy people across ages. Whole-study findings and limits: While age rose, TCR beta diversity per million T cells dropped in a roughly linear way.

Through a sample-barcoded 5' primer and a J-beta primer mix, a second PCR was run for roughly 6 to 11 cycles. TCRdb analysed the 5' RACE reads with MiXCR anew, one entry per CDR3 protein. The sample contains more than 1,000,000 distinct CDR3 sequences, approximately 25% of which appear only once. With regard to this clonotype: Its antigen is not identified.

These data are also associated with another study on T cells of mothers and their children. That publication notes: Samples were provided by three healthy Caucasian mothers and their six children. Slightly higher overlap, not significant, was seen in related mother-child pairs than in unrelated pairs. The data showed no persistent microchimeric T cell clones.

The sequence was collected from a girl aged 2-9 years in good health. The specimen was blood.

The DNA of the CDR3 is TGTGCCAGCAGCGTAGCGGGAGTAGTCTACAATGAGCAGTTCTTC. It encodes CASSVAGVVYNEQFF. V gene TRBV9 combines with J gene TRBJ2-1; D possibly corresponds to TRBD2 (6 bases). V lost 0 bases, J lost 3 bases, and 10 bases lay in between. The CDR3 sequence is 15 residues long. Germline CDR1 SGDLS, CDR2 YYNGEE.